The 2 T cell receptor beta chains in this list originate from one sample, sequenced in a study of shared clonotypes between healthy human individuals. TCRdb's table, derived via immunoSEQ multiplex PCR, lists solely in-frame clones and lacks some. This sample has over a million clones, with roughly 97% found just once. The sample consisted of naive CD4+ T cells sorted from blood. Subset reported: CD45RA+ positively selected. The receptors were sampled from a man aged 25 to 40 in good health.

CDR3 sequence reads: CSVLGSKVGTGDPKSSGYTF. As DNA, the CDR3 is TGCAGCGTGTTGGGGAGTAAGGTCGGGACAGGGGACCCCAAATCGAGTGGCTACACCTTC. The chain couples TRBV29-1 to TRBJ1-2, with 10 bases fitting TRBD1. Germline lookup yields CDR1 SQVTM and CDR2 ANQGSEA. V gave up 6 bases and J gave up 7 bases; unmatched junction bases: 29. This CDR3 has 20 residues.

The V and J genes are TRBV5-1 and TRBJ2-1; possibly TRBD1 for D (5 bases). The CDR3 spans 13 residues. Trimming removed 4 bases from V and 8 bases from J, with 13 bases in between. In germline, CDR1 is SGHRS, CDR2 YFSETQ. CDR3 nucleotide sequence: TGCGCCAGCAGCACCCCTCAGGGCCATGAGCAGTTCTTC. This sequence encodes CASSTPQGHEQFF.